These 13 T cell receptor beta chains came from one sample sequenced in a study of T cell responses to AZD1222 COVID-19 vaccine. Assay used: immunoSEQ multiplex PCR; TCRdb lists only in-frame clones, some missing. Of 100,000 to 150,000 clones in the sample, roughly 90% were seen once. Source: peripheral blood, taken on day 0 of AZD1222 vaccination. Every receptor here comes from an adult in good health.

This clone showed up just once. This rearrangement joins TRBV24-1 to TRBJ1-1; no reliable D call. The CDR3 length is 11 residues. V gave up 9 bases and J gave up 4 bases, with 8 bases separating them. The germline CDR1 and CDR2 sequences are KGHDR and SFDVKD. CDR3: CATGLGTEAFF. CDR3 DNA: TGTGCCACCGGACTCGGCACTGAAGCTTTCTTT.

The sample holds a few counts of this clone. This chain joins TRBV27 and TRBJ2-7, with a weak D call TRBD1 (6 bases). The germline V gene has CDR1 MNHEY and CDR2 SMNVEV (reference sequence). The germline V and J ends were trimmed by 2 bases and 2 bases, with 13 bases remaining between them. The CDR3 is made up of 15 amino acids. CDR3 in amino acids: CASSLVGEGAYEQYF. The CDR3 DNA is TGTGCCAGCAGTTTAGTCGGAGAGGGGGCCTACGAGCAGTACTTC.

The rearrangement links TRBV6-5 to TRBJ2-6; no clear D. This CDR3 has 13 residues. CDR1 and CDR2 (germline): MNHEY, SVGAGI. The V end lost 7 bases, the J end lost 1 base, and 5 bases lay between the germline ends. The CDR3 loop is CASISSGANVLTF. As DNA, the CDR3 is TGTGCCAGCATCTCGTCTGGGGCCAACGTCCTGACTTTC.

This chain links TRBV3-1 (or the pseudogene TRBV3-2) with TRBJ1-6; D ambiguous. The V gene's germline CDR1 is LGHDT and CDR2 YNNKEL (reference sequence). V shed 0 bases and J shed 5 bases, with 14 bases lying between them. This CDR3 has 17 residues. The DNA of the CDR3 is TGTGCCAGCAGCCAAGATGCGGGGATAGGGCATAATTCACCCCTCCACTTT. Amino acids: CASSQDAGIGHNSPLHF.

The V and J genes are TRBV5-4 and TRBJ2-7; tentative D call: TRBD1 (5 bases). V lost 3 bases and J lost 6, with 10 bases in between. Germline V gives CDR1 SGHNT, CDR2 YYREEE (reference sequence). The CDR3 totals 12 residues. CDR3 nucleotides: TGTGCCAGCAGCTGGCAGGGCCTCGAGCAGTACTTC. This codes for CASSWQGLEQYF.

The V and J genes are TRBV7-3 and TRBJ1-1; perhaps TRBD1 as D (5 bases). The V end lost 3 bases, the J end lost 1 base, and 9 bases lay between the germline ends. The germline CDR1 and CDR2 sequences are SGHTA and FQGTGA. The length of the CDR3 is 14 residues. Here the CDR3 DNA reads TGTGCCAGCAGCTTGGGGGTAGAGAACACTGAAGCTTTCTTT. Translating gives CASSLGVENTEAFF.

V and J are TRBV4-2 and TRBJ1-5; D is undetermined. The V gene lost 1 base and the J gene lost 4 bases, with 17 bases spanning the gap. There are 17 residues in the CDR3. CDR1 is LGHNA, CDR2 YNFKEQ, per germline. The CDR3: CASSQGYESYGNQPQHF. CDR3 sequence (DNA): TGTGCCAGCAGCCAAGGGTATGAGAGTTATGGTAATCAGCCCCAGCATTTT.

The chain has TRBV7-2 and TRBJ2-7, with a weak D call TRBD1 (5 bases). The V gene's germline CDR1 is SGHTA and CDR2 FQGNSA. This CDR3 is built from 15 residues. V was shortened by 1 base and J by 2 bases, with 12 bases between the two germline ends. CDR3 protein: CASSLVGALAYEQYF. The CDR3 region has the DNA TGTGCCAGCAGCTTAGTAGGGGCTTTAGCCTACGAGCAGTACTTC. Using reference TRBV7-2 and TRBJ2-7 for the parts outside the CDR3, the full variable domain is GAGVSQSPSNKVTEKGKDVELRCDPISGHTALYWYRQSLGQGLEFLIYFQGNSAPDKSGLPSDRFSAERTGGSVSTLTIQRTQQEDSAVYLCASSLVGALAYEQYFGPGTRLTVT.

The V and J genes are TRBV4-2 and TRBJ2-1, with D perhaps TRBD2 (6 bases). The length of the CDR3 is 16 residues. CDR1 and CDR2 from the germline V gene are LGHNA and YNFKEQ. V was clipped by 1 base and J by 4 bases, with 14 bases between them. The CDR3, as DNA: TGTGCCAGCAGCCAAGGGGCCAGGACTAAGTACAATGAGCAGTTCTTC. It specifies CASSQGARTKYNEQFF.

As to this clone: Other DNA variants within this sample encode the same CDR3. The V call is TRBV24-1, the J call TRBJ2-7; TRBD1 aligns across 11 bases. V was pared by 3 bases and J by 2 bases, with 2 bases of the junction left unmatched. CDR3 length: 15 residues. CDR1 and CDR2 from the germline V gene are KGHDR and SFDVKD. The CDR3 DNA follows: TGTGCCACCAGTGATCCGGGACAGGGGGCCTACGAGCAGTACTTC. Residues: CATSDPGQGAYEQYF.

The chain is built from TRBV9 and TRBJ2-2, with TRBD1 identical over 7 bases. Germline trimming cut 4 bases from V and 7 bases from J; bases unmatched to any gene: 16. The CDR3 sequence is 17 residues long. CDR1 and CDR2 from the germline V gene are SGDLS and YYNGEE. CDR3 bases: TGTGCCAGCAGCTTACTCATGAAACAGGGGTTGGGCGGGGAGCTGTTTTTT. It specifies CASSLLMKQGLGGELFF.

This sequence joins TRBV7-8 and TRBJ2-2, with no clear D. CDR3 length: 11 residues. Germline V gene lookup returns CDR1 SGHVS and CDR2 FQNEAQ. With 6 bases removed from V and 6 bases from J, the gap between germline ends came to 5 bases. As DNA, the CDR3 is TGTGCCAGCAGTCCCCCCGGGGAGCTGTTTTTT. Encoded protein: CASSPPGELFF.

The chain has TRBV3-1 (or the pseudogene TRBV3-2) and TRBJ1-4; TRBD1 is a possible D gene (5 bases). There are 13 residues in the CDR3. Trimming shortened V by 9 bases and J by 8 bases, and 16 bases separated the two germline ends. CDR1 and CDR2 (germline): LGHDT, YNNKEL (reference sequence). The DNA of the CDR3 is TGTGCCAGTGCCAGGGCGGGAGGAGAAAAACTGTTTTTT. Its protein is CASARAGGEKLFF.